What follows are 31 T cell receptor beta chains derived from one specimen sequenced in a study of cytomegalovirus exposure and HLA in healthy donors. The PCR employed 60 Vbeta primers together with 13 Jbeta primers. Sequencing used immunoSEQ multiplex PCR; TCRdb keeps in-frame clones, though not all of them. The data show 100,000 or so clones, approximately 11% seen once. Specimen: PBMCs. The receptors originated from a man aged 35-49 years in good health and CMV-seropositive.

This clone was seen a few times. The sample holds other DNA sequences that translate to the same CDR3. The chain has TRBV9 and TRBJ1-3; 10 bases are shared with TRBD1. With V trimmed by 4 bases and J by 0 bases, 1 base remained unmatched. The CDR3 contains 15 residues. CDR1 and CDR2 from the germline V gene are SGDLS and YYNGEE. The CDR3, as DNA: TGTGCCAGCAGCTGGGACAGGGGCTCTGGAAACACCATATATTTT. Protein product: CASSWDRGSGNTIYF. The full variable domain, completed using reference TRBV9 and TRBJ1-3, is DSGVTQTPKHLITATGQRVTLRCSPRSGDLSVYWYQQSLDQGLQFLIQYYNGEERAKGNILERFSAQQFPDLHSELNLSSLELGDSALYFCASSWDRGSGNTIYFGEGSWLTVV.

The V call is TRBV4-2, the J call TRBJ2-7; 9 bases are shared with TRBD2. CDR1 is LGHNA and CDR2 is YNFKEQ in the germline V gene. The J segment lost 7 bases and the V segment lost 4 bases, leaving 11 bases of the junction unmatched. The CDR3 has 15 amino acids. The CDR3 protein is CASSPLPGLAREQYF. Here the CDR3 DNA reads TGTGCCAGCAGCCCCCTCCCTGGACTAGCGAGAGAGCAGTACTTC.

The chain couples TRBV7-9 to TRBJ1-2; TRBD1 matches at 9 bases. V shed 6 bases, J shed 6 bases, and the junction held 2 bases outside the gene matches. The CDR3 is 12 amino acids. Germline V gene sequence: CDR1 SEHNR, CDR2 FQNEAQ (reference sequence). The CDR3 region is CASRGQGNGYTF. CDR3 DNA: TGTGCCAGCAGGGGACAGGGAAATGGCTACACCTTC.

The table lists this clone with a few counts. In the same sample, other DNA sequences code for this CDR3. The chain links TRBV30 to TRBJ2-1, with 16 nucleotides matching TRBD2. J lost 2 bases, V lost 7 bases, and 8 bases had no gene match. Germline loops: CDR1 GTSNPN, CDR2 SVGIG (reference sequence). The CDR3 extends over 17 amino acids. In DNA form, the CDR3 reads TGTGCCTTCCAGGGACTAGCGGGAGGGGCCACCTACAATGAGCAGTTCTTC. Its protein product is CAFQGLAGGATYNEQFF.

This clone showed up just a few times. The chain uses TRBV5-1 and TRBJ1-5; no definite D call. V dropped 0 bases and J dropped 0 bases, with 7 bases sitting between them. In germline, CDR1 is SGHRS, CDR2 YFSETQ. This CDR3 has 15 amino acids. This CDR3 is CASSLEGASNQPQHF. CDR3 bases: TGCGCCAGCAGCTTGGAAGGAGCTAGCAATCAGCCCCAGCATTTT.

This clone came up a few times. This rearrangement joins TRBV5-4 to TRBJ2-2, with TRBD1 matching over 7 bases. Germline CDR1 reads SGHNT; CDR2 reads YYREEE (reference sequence). This CDR3 comprises 16 residues. V dropped 3 bases and J dropped 4; count of bases not matched to a gene: 9. CDR3 sequence: CASSSRAGQATGELFF. The CDR3 DNA follows: TGTGCCAGCAGCTCCCGGGCCGGACAGGCCACCGGGGAGCTGTTTTTT.

This clone was detected a few times. The chain has TRBV7-2 and TRBJ1-5, with D possibly matching TRBD1 (6 bases). Looked up from germline, CDR1 is SGHTA and CDR2 is FQGNSA. The ends were cut back, 5 bases at V and 4 bases at J, with 15 bases in the middle. This CDR3 is 15 amino acids long. DNA for the CDR3: TGTGCCAGCAGCCCGGGAGGGGGAAGTAATCAGCCCCAGCATTTT. It yields the protein CASSPGGGSNQPQHF.

This clone came up a few times. The gene calls are TRBV11-2 and TRBJ1-3, with D possibly matching TRBD1 (6 bases). V was clipped by 5 bases and J by 4 bases, with 12 bases between them. Per germline, CDR1 SGHAT and CDR2 FQNNGV. This CDR3 has 14 residues. CDR3 nucleotide sequence: TGTGCCAGCAGCCCCCTCGGACAGGGAAACACCATATATTTT. This translates into CASSPLGQGNTIYF.

This clone has only a few counts. This sample includes further DNA sequences coding for the same CDR3. The rearrangement uses TRBV30 and TRBJ2-7, with TRBD2 as a possible D gene (7 bases). CDR3 length equals 12 residues. Germline V gene data show CDR1 as GTSNPN and CDR2 as SVGIG (reference sequence). V was clipped by 2 bases and J by 3 bases, with 8 bases between them. CDR3 DNA: TGTGCCTGGAGTAGGGGGGGCTACGAGCAGTACTTC. Its protein is CAWSRGGYEQYF.

This clone came up a few times. V usage is TRBV21-1 and J usage is TRBJ2-7; the DNA was not compared with TRBD2, the D call given in the table. TRBV21-1 is given as a pseudogene. The CDR3 has 15 amino acids. CDR3 in DNA: TGTGCCAGCAGCAAAGATGGAAGGAGATACCTCGATCGGTACTTC. Amino acid sequence: CASSKDGRRYLDRYF.

V and J are TRBV5-1 and TRBJ2-1, with TRBD2 matching 7 bases. The CDR3 is 15 residues long. Trimming removed 0 bases from V and 6 bases from J; junction bases left unmatched: 6. Germline values: CDR1 SGHRS, CDR2 YFSETQ. The CDR3 reads CASSLALAEPNEQFF. The CDR3 nucleotides read TGCGCCAGCAGCTTGGCGCTAGCGGAGCCCAATGAGCAGTTCTTC. Filled out from reference TRBV5-1 and TRBJ2-1, the complete variable domain reads KAGVTQTPRYLIKTRGQQVTLSCSPISGHRSVSWYQQTPGQGLQFLFEYFSETQRNKGNFPGRFSGRQFSNSRSEMNVSTLELGDSALYLCASSLALAEPNEQFFGPGTRLTVL.

This clone was found a few times. The rearrangement joins TRBV6-4 to TRBJ1-1; D remains unclear. The CDR3 loop spans 13 amino acids. Trimming removed 4 bases from V and 1 base from J, with 7 bases in between. CDR1 and CDR2 (germline): MRHNA, SNTAGT. The CDR3 protein is CASSASGNTEAFF. The CDR3 coding sequence is TGTGCCAGCAGTGCATCAGGGAACACTGAAGCTTTCTTT.

The sample holds a few counts of this clone. V is TRBV28 and J is TRBJ2-7; D call uncertain. Germline CDR1 MDHEN, CDR2 SYDVKM. The CDR3 length is 11 residues. V lost 7 bases and J lost 5, with 9 bases in between. CDR3 in amino acids: CASNSLHEQYF. In nucleotides, the CDR3 is TGTGCCAGCAACTCCCTCCACGAGCAGTACTTC. Supplemented by reference TRBV28 and TRBJ2-7, the full variable domain reads DVKVTQSSRYLVKRTGEKVFLECVQDMDHENMFWYRQDPGLGLRLIYFSYDVKMKEKGDIPEGYSVSREKKERFSLILESASTNQTSMYLCASNSLHEQYFGPGTRLTVT.

V gene TRBV7-8 combines with J gene TRBJ2-1; 8 positions agree with TRBD2. The germline CDR1 and CDR2 sequences are SGHVS and FQNEAQ. The CDR3 has 18 amino acids. Unmatched junction bases numbered 9, after V lost 1 base and J lost 1 base. The CDR3 loop reads CASSLGIAGNPSYNEQFF. CDR3 bases: TGTGCCAGCAGCTTAGGTATAGCGGGAAACCCTTCCTACAATGAGCAGTTCTTC.

This chain uses TRBV29-1 with TRBJ1-1, with D perhaps TRBD1 (6 bases). Germline V gene lookup returns CDR1 SQVTM and CDR2 ANQGSEA. V lost 7 bases and J lost 6, with 21 bases in between. This CDR3 is built from 14 residues. CDR3 residues: CSAGGVGGGSEAFF. The DNA of the CDR3 is TGCAGCGCTGGGGGGGTAGGGGGTGGCTCTGAAGCTTTCTTT.

The V gene is TRBV7-6, the J gene TRBJ2-1; D gene uncertain. The ends were cut back, 0 bases at V and 13 bases at J, with 10 bases in the middle. Germline V gives CDR1 SGHVS, CDR2 FNYEAQ. The CDR3 totals 12 residues. The CDR3 spells CASSLAGRIQFF. CDR3 DNA: TGTGCCAGCAGCTTAGCCGGCAGGATACAGTTCTTC.

This clone was counted only a few times. This chain links TRBV6-6 with TRBJ2-1; 15 nucleotides match TRBD2. The CDR3 loop spans 15 amino acids. Trimming took 6 bases from V and 5 from J; bases not matched to a gene: 2. The germline V gene encodes CDR1 MNHNY and CDR2 SVGAGI (reference sequence). CDR3 bases: TGTGCCAGCAGAGGACTAGCGGGAGGGAACAATGAGCAGTTCTTC. Its translation: CASRGLAGGNNEQFF.

Ten or more counts support this clone. The sample has other DNA sequences that encode this CDR3 too. The chain employs TRBV5-1 and TRBJ2-7, with a possible D match to TRBD1 (6 bases). Germline V lookup: CDR1 SGHRS, CDR2 YFSETQ. V was shortened by 2 bases and J by 4 bases, with 10 bases between the two germline ends. The length of the CDR3 is 13 residues. CDR3 sequence (DNA): TGCGCCAGCAGCTTCGGGACATTTTACGAGCAGTACTTC. Amino acid sequence: CASSFGTFYEQYF. Looking up the rest from reference TRBV5-1 and TRBJ2-7 gives the full variable domain: KAGVTQTPRYLIKTRGQQVTLSCSPISGHRSVSWYQQTPGQGLQFLFEYFSETQRNKGNFPGRFSGRQFSNSRSEMNVSTLELGDSALYLCASSFGTFYEQYFGPGTRLTVT.

Only a few counts were recorded for this clone. The chain joins TRBV4-1 to TRBJ2-1, with D possibly TRBD2 on 6 matching bases. Germline lookup yields CDR1 MGHRA and CDR2 YSYEKL. The CDR3 extends over 13 amino acids. Trimming took 5 bases from V and 12 from J, leaving 17 bases between them. In DNA, the CDR3 is TGCGCCAGCAGCAGGGGCGGGACTCCGCCGCAGTTCTTC. Its protein product is CASSRGGTPPQFF.

CDR3 residues: CASSVGGNYEQYF. The CDR3 bases are TGTGCCAGCAGCGTAGGAGGGAACTACGAGCAGTACTTC. The chain uses TRBV9 and TRBJ2-7, with a tentative D call TRBD2 (5 bases). Trimming removed 0 bases at V and 3 bases at J, with 7 bases between. The CDR3 loop spans 13 amino acids. CDR1 SGDLS and CDR2 YYNGEE come from the germline V gene. Supplemented by reference TRBV9 and TRBJ2-7, the full variable domain reads DSGVTQTPKHLITATGQRVTLRCSPRSGDLSVYWYQQSLDQGLQFLIQYYNGEERAKGNILERFSAQQFPDLHSELNLSSLELGDSALYFCASSVGGNYEQYFGPGTRLTVT.

This clone has only a few counts. The V gene is TRBV5-1, the J gene TRBJ2-2; TRBD2 is a possible D gene (6 bases). V was shortened by 0 bases and J by 7 bases, with 16 bases between the two germline ends. Germline CDR1 SGHRS, CDR2 YFSETQ. CDR3 length: 16 amino acids. The CDR3 nucleotides are TGCGCCAGCAGCTTGGAACGGCGGGAAAGGAGCGGGGAGCTGTTTTTT. It specifies CASSLERRERSGELFF. Together with reference TRBV5-1 and TRBJ2-2, the CDR3 gives the full variable domain: KAGVTQTPRYLIKTRGQQVTLSCSPISGHRSVSWYQQTPGQGLQFLFEYFSETQRNKGNFPGRFSGRQFSNSRSEMNVSTLELGDSALYLCASSLERRERSGELFFGEGSRLTVL.

V is TRBV30 and J is TRBJ2-7; D remains ambiguous. Per germline, CDR1 GTSNPN and CDR2 SVGIG (reference sequence). V gave up 3 bases and J gave up 3 bases, with 15 bases separating them. CDR3 length: 14 residues. The CDR3 sequence: CAWRLPGLIYEQYF. In DNA, the CDR3 is TGTGCCTGGAGATTGCCCGGGTTAATCTACGAGCAGTACTTC.

Only a few counts were recorded for this clone. The chain employs TRBV27 and TRBJ2-5; 7 bases fit TRBD2. V shed 0 bases, J shed 7 bases, and the junction held 5 bases outside the gene matches. Germline values: CDR1 MNHEY, CDR2 SMNVEV (reference sequence). CDR3 length: 14 residues. The CDR3 loop reads CASSLSGGSGTQYF. As DNA, the CDR3 is TGTGCCAGCAGTTTATCCGGGGGGAGCGGGACCCAGTACTTC.

The chain uses TRBV18 and TRBJ2-3, with D possibly being TRBD2 (5 bases). Trimming removed 3 bases from V and 6 bases from J, with 10 bases in between. The CDR3 runs 13 residues. From germline, CDR1 is KGHSH and CDR2 LQKENI. In DNA form, the CDR3 reads TGTGCCAGCTCACCGGATAGGGAGGATACGCAGTATTTT. It codes for CASSPDREDTQYF. The full variable domain, completed using reference TRBV18 and TRBJ2-3, is NAGVMQNPRHLVRRRGQEARLRCSPMKGHSHVYWYRQLPEEGLKFMVYLQKENIIDESGMPKERFSAEFPKEGPSILRIQQVVRGDSAAYFCASSPDREDTQYFGPGTRLTVL.

This clone showed up just a few times. The chain combines TRBV29-1 with TRBJ2-1; perhaps TRBD1 as D (6 bases). CDR3 size: 16 residues. CDR1 is SQVTM, CDR2 ANQGSEA, per germline. V lost 0 bases and J 1 base, leaving 13 bases between the germline ends. The CDR3 protein is CSVEDRQAISYNEQFF. DNA for the CDR3: TGCAGCGTTGAAGATCGACAGGCGATATCCTACAATGAGCAGTTCTTC.

There are a few counts of this clone. The chain joins TRBV19 to TRBJ1-1, with D possibly matching TRBD1 (5 bases). V was pared by 1 base and J by 3 bases, with 9 bases between. CDR1 and CDR2 (germline): LNHDA, SQIVND (reference sequence). CDR3 length: 14 amino acids. CDR3 sequence reads: CASSIGRGHTEAFF. DNA of the CDR3: TGTGCCAGTAGTATAGGGAGGGGCCACACTGAAGCTTTCTTT. Drawing the rest from reference TRBV19 and TRBJ1-1, the complete variable domain is DGGITQSPKYLFRKEGQNVTLSCEQNLNHDAMYWYRQDPGQGLRLIYYSQIVNDFQKGDIAEGYSVSREKKESFPLTVTSAQKNPTAFYLCASSIGRGHTEAFFGQGTRLTVV.

This clone was counted a few times. CDR3 nucleotide sequence: TGTGCCAGCAGCTTGGATTTAGAACAGCACACAGATACGCAGTATTTT. It encodes CASSLDLEQHTDTQYF. The genes are TRBV5-4 and TRBJ2-3, with D unclear. CDR3 length: 16 amino acids. The ends were cut back, 0 bases at V and 2 bases at J, with 13 bases in the middle. From germline, CDR1 is SGHNT and CDR2 YYREEE (reference sequence).

The chain employs TRBV29-1 and TRBJ2-1; D may be TRBD2 (5 bases). Germline assignment: CDR1 SQVTM and CDR2 ANQGSEA. The CDR3 is 11 residues long. V gave up 2 bases and J gave up 7 bases, with 6 bases separating them. The CDR3 is CSVETGNEQFF. The CDR3 nucleotides read TGCAGCGTTGAAACGGGGAATGAGCAGTTCTTC.

The rearrangement links TRBV6-5 to TRBJ2-3; 7 bases are a match to TRBD2. Germline V lookup: CDR1 MNHEY, CDR2 SVGAGI. With 2 bases clipped from V and 3 bases from J, the junction kept 8 bases outside the gene matches. This CDR3 has 16 residues. CDR3 sequence (DNA): TGTGCCAGCAGTTACCGGAAGGGGAGGGGAACAGATACGCAGTATTTT. Translating gives CASSYRKGRGTDTQYF.

This clone was seen more than once but under ten times. V usage is TRBV7-8 and J usage is TRBJ1-5; 7 bases are a match to TRBD1. CDR1 SGHVS and CDR2 FQNEAQ come from the germline V gene. This CDR3 region has 14 residues. J was trimmed by 2 bases and V by 5 bases; bases with no gene match: 3. CDR3: CASSLGTGNQPQHF. For the CDR3, the DNA is TGTGCCAGCAGCCTCGGGACAGGCAATCAGCCCCAGCATTTT.

In this sample, this clone turned up a few times. The chain carries TRBV10-2 and TRBJ2-3, with a tentative D call TRBD1 (5 bases). Germline loops: CDR1 WSHSY, CDR2 SAAADI. Trimming took off 1 base at V and 8 bases at J, with 10 bases between the two ends. The CDR3 is 13 residues long. CDR3 sequence (DNA): TGCGCCAGCAGTGAGTTGGGGCAAGGTACGCAGTATTTT. Translating it yields CASSELGQGTQYF.